A selection of T cell receptor beta chains follows, all from one sample in a study of shared clonotypes between healthy human individuals. TCRdb's table, derived via immunoSEQ multiplex PCR, lists solely in-frame clones and lacks some. The table lists roughly 720,000 clones, 80% to 95% of them singletons. Input material: memory CD8+ T cells from PBMCs. The receptor source for this set is a man between 18 and 35 years old in good health. Some clones in this sample may be carry-over from other donors' samples. Both conserved end residues are part of each CDR3.

TRBJ1-2 TRBV9 CASARDGDGSYGYTF
TRBJ2-1 TRBV6-5 CASSDGSSYNEQFF
TRBJ1-1 TRBV19 CASTWASEMNTEAFF
TRBJ2-1 TRBV6-1 CASSEWTSGSGEQFF
TRBJ1-3 TRBV21-1 CASSKNRGLDGNTIYF
TRBJ2-7 TRBV6-1 CASSDRTGWSYEQYF
TRBJ2-2 TRBV30 CAWSADWTSTGELFF
TRBJ1-1 TRBV11-2 CASSLAGFPEAFF
TRBJ2-7 TRBV13 CASSSDPRGASYEQYF
TRBJ2-2 TRBV28 CASSPWGSTGELFF
TRBJ2-7 TRBV7-8 CASSSRQGGTYEQYF
TRBJ2-7 TRBV19 CASSIGTAPYEQYF
TRBJ1-2 TRBV28 CASSLLRSSWDYGYTF
TRBJ2-7 TRBV28 CASSLFTGPYEQYF
TRBJ2-2 TRBV5-8 CASSLALWSMAGELFF
TRBJ2-3 TRBV7-2 CASSLGYKRTDTQYF
TRBJ2-3 TRBV4-2 CASSQELACPRTDTQYF
TRBJ1-1 TRBV25-1 CASRSQISLTNEAFF
TRBJ2-3 TRBV9 CASNPGTSFSDTQYF
TRBJ2-7 TRBV28 CASSLSSYEQYF
TRBJ1-5 TRBV4-3 CASSQERASHNQPQHF
TRBJ1-5 TRBV5-6 CASSVGGSQSQHF
TRBJ2-5 TRBV7-2 CASSSRTRGIQETQYF
TRBJ2-7 TRBV27 CASSLLVGRSYEQYF
TRBJ2-1 TRBV29-1 CSVEDRGTEQFF
TRBJ2-7 TRBV27 CASSALRTESFPYEQYF
TRBJ2-2 TRBV12-5 CASGPSPGTTGELFF
TRBJ2-7 TRBV2 CASGDRGTYEQYF
TRBJ1-5 TRBV28 CASSLTDNQPQHF
TRBJ1-2 TRBV4-1 CASSPVGPANYGYTF
TRBJ1-4 TRBV4-3 CASSQDPHGTSHEKLFF
TRBJ2-7 TRBV6-5 CASSPFSDSYEQYF
TRBJ1-5 TRBV6-5 CASSYLTGGSNQPQHF
TRBJ2-7 TRBV4-1 CASSQEPGEQYF
TRBJ1-5 TRBV27 CASSLLGVVGNQPQHF
TRBJ1-2 TRBV25-1 CASSDLRANTGVGYGYTF
TRBJ2-7 TRBV30 CAWSVRLSYEQYF
TRBJ2-1 TRBV5-6 CASSWTRTSGRPRNEQFF
TRBJ2-1 TRBV6-5 CASSSGTGSVGGQFF
TRBJ2-5 TRBV4-1 CASSQVTSGQETQYF
TRBJ1-5 TRBV7-8 CASSSRDGNQPQHF
TRBJ2-5 TRBV11-2 CASRQRGEVETQYF
TRBJ2-3 TRBV7-9 CASSLEIADARVTDTQYF
TRBJ2-3 TRBV19 CASSIVALTDTQYF
TRBJ2-2 TRBV4-2 CASSQLAGVFDGELFF
TRBJ1-1 TRBV4-1 CASSPRGVPPRIEAFF
TRBJ2-3 TRBV30 CAWGNGGYGSTDTQYF